What follows is one TCR beta chain and its context. This sample was taken from a study of blood T cell repertoires in COVID-19. Looking at the study overall: There were acute and convalescent COVID-19 samples, and they came from the United States, Italy and Spain. Sample material is recorded as cDNA or gDNA derived from T cells, B-cell-depleted T cells, or PBMCs.

Participants were aged 18 to 89 years, lived in under 30 US areas, and enrolled virtually. Participant reports of clinical history set cohort assignment. Produced via immunoSEQ multiplex PCR; TCRdb's table is partial and in-frame only. The sample shows under 200,000 clones, over 70% of them seen only once. V shed 2 bases and J shed 10 bases, with 12 bases lying between them. The CDR3 sequence is 13 residues long. Germline CDR1 is SGHTA and CDR2 is FQGNSA. The chain carries TRBV7-2 and TRBJ1-5; no reliable D call. The sequence was collected from a woman in her fifties or sixties who had recovered from COVID-19. Source material: PBMCs or T cells enriched from blood (not recorded which). CDR3 coding DNA: TGTGCCAGCAGCTTAAGTACAGTCGAACCCCAGCATTTT. Its protein is CASSLSTVEPQHF.